The next 12 T cell receptor beta chains were all read from a single sample in a study of cytomegalovirus exposure and HLA in healthy donors. A multiplex PCR was run with 60 Vbeta primers and 13 Jbeta primers. Libraries were prepared by immunoSEQ multiplex PCR; TCRdb keeps only in-frame clonotypes and omits some of them. The sample has 130,000 to 150,000 clones; roughly 75% are singletons. The sequenced sample was PBMCs. These receptor sequences come from a young man in good health and CMV-seronegative.

A word on this clone: The sample holds other DNA sequences that translate to the same CDR3. The rearrangement joins TRBV5-4 to TRBJ2-5; TRBD1 matches at 10 bases. Trimming removed 4 bases from V and 2 bases from J; junction bases left unmatched: 5. The germline CDR1 and CDR2 sequences are SGHNT and YYREEE (reference sequence). The CDR3 runs 15 residues. The CDR3 loop is CASSPRTGGQETQYF. CDR3 coding DNA: TGTGCCAGCAGCCCTCGGACAGGGGGGCAAGAGACCCAGTACTTC.

V gene TRBV2 combines with J gene TRBJ2-7, with 8 bases lining up with TRBD1. V gave up 10 bases and J gave up 3 bases; unmatched junction bases: 14. This CDR3 is built from 15 residues. CDR1 is SNHLY and CDR2 is FYNNEI in the germline V gene. CDR3 nucleotide sequence: TGTGCCATCACCTTAGACCGGACAGGGTACTACGAGCAGTACTTC. This gives the protein CAITLDRTGYYEQYF.

The chain uses TRBV2 and TRBJ2-1; 8 bases align to TRBD1. The CDR3 consists of 13 residues. The V gene's germline CDR1 is SNHLY and CDR2 FYNNEI. After removal of 9 bases from V and 9 bases from J, the junction contained 10 bases not matched to a gene. CDR3 sequence reads: CASQDPDRGEQFF. The CDR3 nucleotides read TGTGCCAGTCAAGACCCTGACAGGGGTGAGCAGTTCTTC.

The chain joins TRBV7-2 to TRBJ1-2, with D hard to call. The V gene's germline CDR1 is SGHTA and CDR2 FQGNSA. Trimming removed 1 base at V and 5 bases at J, with 5 bases between. The CDR3 sequence is 12 residues long. The CDR3 loop reads CASSLDLYGYTF. The CDR3 bases are TGTGCCAGCAGCTTAGATCTGTATGGCTACACCTTC.

CDR3 region: CSVATQGALGTQYF. CDR3 coding DNA: TGCAGCGTCGCGACGCAGGGGGCGCTTGGGACCCAGTACTTC. The chain has TRBV29-1 and TRBJ2-5; TRBD1 aligns across 8 bases. The CDR3 extends over 14 amino acids. Germline values: CDR1 SQVTM, CDR2 ANQGSEA. Trimming took 6 bases from V and 7 from J; bases not matched to a gene: 13. The full variable domain, rest sourced from reference TRBV29-1 and TRBJ2-5, is SAVISQKPSRDICQRGTSLTIQCQVDSQVTMMFWYRQQPGQSLTLIATANQGSEATYESGFVIDKFPISRPNLTFSTLTVSNMSPEDSSIYLCSVATQGALGTQYFGPGTRLLVL.

DNA of the CDR3: TGTGCCAGCAGTGATATGGGGAGCTCCTACAATGAGCAGTTCTTC. Translation: CASSDMGSSYNEQFF. The V and J genes are TRBV2 and TRBJ2-1; TRBD2 is a possible D gene (5 bases). Trimming took off 3 bases at V and 0 bases at J, with 9 bases between the two ends. The CDR3 runs to 15 residues. The V gene's germline CDR1 is SNHLY and CDR2 FYNNEI.

The chain couples TRBV2 to TRBJ1-3; D not certain. V gave up 6 bases and J gave up 0 bases, with 12 bases separating them. This CDR3 spans 15 amino acids. CDR1 and CDR2 (germline): SNHLY, FYNNEI. The CDR3 coding sequence is TGTGCCAGCAGCCTCGGGGTTATCTCTGGAAACACCATATATTTT. This translates into CASSLGVISGNTIYF. Drawing the rest from reference TRBV2 and TRBJ1-3, the complete variable domain is EPEVTQTPSHQVTQMGQEVILRCVPISNHLYFYWYRQILGQKVEFLVSFYNNEISEKSEIFDDQFSVERPDGSNFTLKIRSTKLEDSAMYFCASSLGVISGNTIYFGEGSWLTVV.

CDR3 sequence (DNA): TGTGCCAGCAGGGCGGGTCGCTCAGATACGCAGTATTTT. This codes for CASRAGRSDTQYF. The V call is TRBV28, the J call TRBJ2-3, with D tentatively TRBD2 (5 bases). Trimming pared 6 bases from V and 4 bases from J, leaving 11 bases between. The CDR3 runs 13 residues. Germline V gene data show CDR1 as MDHEN and CDR2 as SYDVKM. The full variable domain, rest sourced from reference TRBV28 and TRBJ2-3, is DVKVTQSSRYLVKRTGEKVFLECVQDMDHENMFWYRQDPGLGLRLIYFSYDVKMKEKGDIPEGYSVSREKKERFSLILESASTNQTSMYLCASRAGRSDTQYFGPGTRLTVL.

The V gene is TRBV29-1, the J gene TRBJ2-5; 8 bases agree with TRBD2. This CDR3 region has 15 residues. V lost 2 bases to trimming and J lost 7 bases; unmatched junction nucleotides: 12. Germline CDR1 reads SQVTM; CDR2 reads ANQGSEA. The CDR3 coding sequence is TGCAGCGTTGAATGGCAGCGGCAGGGGACTAGGACCCAGTACTTC. Its protein product is CSVEWQRQGTRTQYF.

As for this clone: An end of the junction does not agree with germline; a read error may underlie this. The chain links TRBV10-3 to TRBJ1-2; a weak D match, TRBD1 (6 bases). The CDR3 consists of 15 residues. The germline gives CDR1 ENHRY, CDR2 SYGVKD. The CDR3 DNA reads as TGTGCCATCAGTGACCGGACAGCCTTTAACTATGGCTACCCCTTC. Translating it yields CAISDRTAFNYGYPF.

This clone was counted only a few times. This chain links TRBV27 with TRBJ2-1; a weak D match, TRBD1 (6 bases). CDR3 length: 15 amino acids. The V end was cut by 5 bases, the J end by 8 bases, with 19 bases between. The germline V gene has CDR1 MNHEY and CDR2 SMNVEV (reference sequence). CDR3 nucleotides: TGTGCCAGCAGTCGCCCACCAAATGGGGGCTATGAGCAGTTCTTC. Translating it yields CASSRPPNGGYEQFF.

V gene TRBV11-1 combines with J gene TRBJ1-1; 7 bases are a match to TRBD1. Trimming cost V 2 bases and J 3 bases; bases outside gene matches: 6. This CDR3 comprises 15 residues. Germline CDR1 and CDR2: SGHAT and FQDESV (reference sequence). The CDR3 DNA follows: TGTGCCAGCAGCTTACATGGGACAGTCGACACTGAAGCTTTCTTT. Amino acid sequence: CASSLHGTVDTEAFF.